These 15 T cell receptor beta chains originate from one sample sequenced in a study of T cells in Graves' hyperthyroidism and ophthalmopathy. RNA transcripts gave rise to amplified TCR beta CDR3 regions. When the TCR CDR3 underwent first-round RT-PCR, the HTBI primer set was used. Using its own MiXCR run on the multiplex PCR reads, TCRdb lists one record per CDR3 protein. The sample yields roughly 500,000 distinct CDR3 sequences, about 20% seen once. The sequenced sample was blood. The receptors were gathered from an older woman with Graves' ophthalmopathy.

The V gene is TRBV6-1, the J gene TRBJ2-7, with a weak D call TRBD2 (6 bases). Germline lookup yields CDR1 MNHNS and CDR2 SASEGT. The CDR3 sequence is 14 residues long. Trimming cost V 9 bases and J 4 bases, with 19 bases left between them. CDR3 amino acids: CASNIIPGTYEQYF. The CDR3 DNA reads as TGTGCCAGTAACATCATACCGGGGACTTACGAGCAGTACTTC.

This chain uses TRBV7-2 with TRBJ1-2; D gene unclear. V lost 4 bases and J 2 bases, leaving 14 bases between the germline ends. The CDR3 has 15 residues. Germline CDR1 is SGHTA and CDR2 is FQGNSA. The CDR3 nucleotides read TGTGCCAGCAGCTCCCCCCGGGTGGGGAACTATGGCTACACCTTC. It encodes CASSSPRVGNYGYTF.

This clonotype was observed at least ten times. V usage is TRBV2 and J usage is TRBJ1-1; no reliable D call. CDR1 and CDR2 (germline): SNHLY, FYNNEI. The CDR3 spans 14 residues. Trimming took 8 bases from V and 3 from J, leaving 16 bases between them. CDR3 DNA sequence: TGTGCCAGCCGACGGGCCTCCCGGCACACTGAAGCTTTCTTT. Translating it yields CASRRASRHTEAFF. The full variable domain, completed using reference TRBV2 and TRBJ1-1, is EPEVTQTPSHQVTQMGQEVILRCVPISNHLYFYWYRQILGQKVEFLVSFYNNEISEKSEIFDDQFSVERPDGSNFTLKIRSTKLEDSAMYFCASRRASRHTEAFFGQGTRLTVV.

This chain uses TRBV20-1 with TRBJ2-2; D remains ambiguous. The germline V and J ends were trimmed by 0 bases and 1 base, with 9 bases remaining between them. The germline CDR1 and CDR2 sequences are DFQATT and SNEGSKA (reference sequence). The CDR3 has 15 residues. Here the CDR3 reads CSARDRAENTGELFF. CDR3 DNA sequence: TGCAGTGCTAGAGATCGGGCAGAGAACACCGGGGAGCTGTTTTTT.

Ten or more counts support this clonotype. V and J are TRBV2 and TRBJ1-4, with a tentative D call TRBD1 (6 bases). Germline values: CDR1 SNHLY, CDR2 FYNNEI. CDR3 size: 13 residues. The V end was cut by 5 bases, the J end by 8 bases, with 12 bases between. CDR3 protein: CASSLYRDEKLFF. In DNA, the CDR3 is TGTGCCAGCAGTCTTTACAGGGACGAAAAACTGTTTTTT.

This clonotype occurred a few times. V and J are TRBV20-1 and TRBJ2-7; 8 bases are shared with TRBD2. The length of the CDR3 is 13 residues. Germline V gives CDR1 DFQATT, CDR2 SNEGSKA (reference sequence). The V gene end was trimmed by 4 bases and the J gene end by 3 bases; junction bases not matched to a gene: 5. The CDR3 DNA reads TGCAGTGCTACCGGGACTAGGGGCTACGAGCAGTACTTC. Encoded protein: CSATGTRGYEQYF.

This clonotype has more than one count but fewer than ten. The chain has TRBV5-6 and TRBJ2-4; TRBD2 agrees at 7 bases. Germline assignment: CDR1 SGHDT and CDR2 YYEEEE. V lost 2 bases, J lost 6 bases, and 8 bases stayed unmatched. The CDR3 loop spans 15 amino acids. The CDR3 sequence is CASSFFAGVGNIQYF. The CDR3 DNA reads as TGTGCCAGCAGCTTTTTCGCGGGAGTGGGAAACATTCAGTACTTC.

This CDR3 is CAWSAYGGQPQHF. In DNA, the CDR3 is TGTGCCTGGAGCGCCTATGGGGGTCAGCCCCAGCATTTT. This chain joins TRBV30 and TRBJ1-5; weak D call: TRBD1 (5 bases). CDR3 length equals 13 residues. Germline values: CDR1 GTSNPN, CDR2 SVGIG (reference sequence). The V and J ends lost 3 bases and 6 bases respectively, with 12 bases between them.

This clonotype was found a few times. The CDR3 region is CSARTGVGPQHF. CDR3 nucleotide sequence: TGCAGTGCTAGGACAGGGGTCGGGCCCCAGCATTTT. The chain recombines TRBV20-1 with TRBJ1-5; 8 bases line up with TRBD1. Germline V lookup: CDR1 DFQATT, CDR2 SNEGSKA (reference sequence). The CDR3 runs to 12 residues. V was pared by 3 bases and J by 9 bases, with 4 bases of the junction left unmatched.

V and J are TRBV29-1 and TRBJ2-3; D not resolved. Germline CDR1 reads SQVTM; CDR2 reads ANQGSEA. This CDR3 spans 11 amino acids. The V gene lost 5 bases and the J gene lost 4 bases, with 7 bases spanning the gap. CDR3 protein: CSVRAADTQYF. The CDR3 DNA follows: TGCAGCGTTCGAGCCGCAGATACGCAGTATTTT.

This clonotype was picked up a small number of times. The chain joins TRBV12-3 or TRBV12-4 to TRBJ1-2; TRBD1 matches at 7 bases. Trimming took 6 bases from V and 8 from J; bases not matched to a gene: 18. CDR3 size: 16 residues. The CDR3 region is CASRGGTGDLGRGYTF. The DNA for the CDR3 is TGTGCCAGCAGAGGTGGTACAGGGGACCTCGGGAGGGGCTACACCTTC.

This clonotype was observed a handful of times. The chain has TRBV5-1 and TRBJ2-7; TRBD2 agrees at 9 bases. CDR1 is SGHRS and CDR2 is YFSETQ in the germline V gene. The V gene end was trimmed by 0 bases and the J gene end by 2 bases; junction bases not matched to a gene: 9. The CDR3 sequence is 17 residues long. The CDR3 DNA follows: TGCGCCAGCAGCTTGGCGGTAGCGGGAGAGTTCGCCTACGAGCAGTACTTC. Protein: CASSLAVAGEFAYEQYF. The full variable domain, its missing parts supplied by reference TRBV5-1 and TRBJ2-7, is KAGVTQTPRYLIKTRGQQVTLSCSPISGHRSVSWYQQTPGQGLQFLFEYFSETQRNKGNFPGRFSGRQFSNSRSEMNVSTLELGDSALYLCASSLAVAGEFAYEQYFGPGTRLTVT.

In its sample, this clonotype was seen a few times. The gene calls are TRBV12-3 or TRBV12-4 and TRBJ1-1; D remains ambiguous. This CDR3 has 14 residues. V was pared by 6 bases and J by 0 bases, with 11 bases between. The CDR3: CASSRGNLNTEAFF. DNA of the CDR3: TGTGCCAGCAGCCGAGGGAACTTGAACACTGAAGCTTTCTTT.

The gene calls are TRBV3-1 and TRBJ1-1; D might be TRBD1 (5 bases). Trimming shortened V by 0 bases and J by 0 bases, and 8 bases separated the two germline ends. The CDR3 totals 15 residues. Germline V gene data show CDR1 as LGHDT and CDR2 as YNNKEL (reference sequence). CDR3 in amino acids: CASSQDPGLNTEAFF. The CDR3 coding sequence is TGTGCCAGCAGCCAAGATCCAGGGTTGAACACTGAAGCTTTCTTT.

This clonotype was found many times. The chain joins TRBV28 to TRBJ2-7, with 10 bases that match TRBD2. Germline assignment: CDR1 MDHEN and CDR2 SYDVKM. The CDR3 is 15 amino acids. V dropped 6 bases and J dropped 6; count of bases not matched to a gene: 11. The CDR3 protein is CASSRRAGGPFEQYF. In DNA form, the CDR3 reads TGTGCCAGCAGCCGAAGAGCGGGAGGGCCTTTCGAGCAGTACTTC.